A single sample gave rise to the 26 T cell receptor beta chains below, sequenced in a study of T cells after yellow fever vaccination. TCRdb itself ran the 5' RACE reads through MiXCR, one entry per CDR3 protein. The sample contains about 210,000 distinct CDR3 sequences, 3% to 4% of which appear only once. The source was CD4+ T cells sorted from PBMCs, collected 10 days after the yellow fever booster vaccination. The source of these receptors is a man aged 18 to 30 who received the YFV17D yellow fever vaccine.

The table lists this clonotype with many counts. The J gene is TRBJ2-1, the V gene TRBV7-8, with a tentative D call TRBD2 (6 bases). V lost 5 bases, J lost 10 bases, and 9 bases lay in between. Germline-derived CDR1 and CDR2 are SGHVS and FQNEAQ. The CDR3 length is 11 residues. The CDR3 DNA reads TGTGCCAGCAGCGTAGGAGGGGAGCAGTTCTTC. This gives the protein CASSVGGEQFF.

The V and J genes are TRBV9 and TRBJ2-1; 10 nucleotides match TRBD2. V lost 0 bases, J lost 6 bases, and 6 bases stayed unmatched. The CDR3 runs 16 residues. Per germline, CDR1 SGDLS and CDR2 YYNGEE. The CDR3 coding sequence is TGTGCCAGCAGCGTAGCGGGTAGCGGGGGGTCCAATGAGCAGTTCTTC. Its translation: CASSVAGSGGSNEQFF.

This clonotype was seen at least ten times. The V call is TRBV5-5, the J call TRBJ1-2, with D possibly matching TRBD1 (6 bases). Germline CDR1 reads SGHKS; CDR2 reads YYEKEE (reference sequence). CDR3 length: 15 residues. V lost 2 bases to trimming and J lost 8 bases, with 19 bases between them. CDR3 sequence reads: CASSFVRGHRGGYTF. In nucleotides, the CDR3 is TGTGCCAGCAGCTTCGTTCGGGGGCATCGTGGGGGCTACACCTTC. The whole variable domain, filled in from reference TRBV5-5 and TRBJ1-2, reads DAGVTQSPTHLIKTRGQQVTLRCSPISGHKSVSWYQQVLGQGPQFIFQYYEKEERGRGNFPDRFSARQFPNYSSELNVNALLLGDSALYLCASSFVRGHRGGYTFGSGTRLTVV.

This clonotype was detected a few times. The chain joins TRBV20-1 to TRBJ2-1, with no clear D. The germline CDR1 and CDR2 sequences are DFQATT and SNEGSKA (reference sequence). Trimming removed 2 bases from V and 4 bases from J, with 9 bases in between. The CDR3 runs to 13 residues. The CDR3 region is CSARKDLYNEQFF. The CDR3 DNA sequence: TGCAGTGCTAGAAAGGACCTATACAATGAGCAGTTCTTC.

This clonotype has ten or more counts. This chain links TRBV5-1 with TRBJ2-3; 9 bases align to TRBD1. The CDR3 extends over 15 amino acids. The ends lost 5 bases at V and 1 base at J; junction bases unmatched: 5. Germline V gene sequence: CDR1 SGHRS, CDR2 YFSETQ. In DNA form, the CDR3 reads TGCGCCAGCAGAATACAGGGGGCGGGCACAGATACGCAGTATTTT. The encoded protein is CASRIQGAGTDTQYF.

For the CDR3, the DNA is TGTGCCAGCAGCCACCCAGGGACCGGCTCCTACAATGAGCAGTTCTTC. Protein product: CASSHPGTGSYNEQFF. The V and J genes are TRBV4-2 and TRBJ2-1; D possibly matches TRBD1 or TRBD2 (5 bases each). V lost 3 bases, J lost 0 bases, and 12 bases lay in between. This CDR3 contains 16 residues. Germline CDR1 reads LGHNA; CDR2 reads YNFKEQ.

Note on this clonotype: A much larger clone lies one base from this, so it may be a read error. The gene calls are TRBV10-3 and TRBJ2-1; D tentatively fits TRBD1 or TRBD2 (6 bases each). Germline-derived CDR1 and CDR2 are ENHRY and SYGVKD. V was clipped by 5 bases and J by 9 bases, with 11 bases between them. The CDR3 contains 12 residues. As DNA, the CDR3 is TGTGCCATCAGTTACCGGGGGCGTGAGCAGTTCTTC. Amino acid sequence: CAISYRGREQFF.

This clonotype was found many times. This chain joins TRBV7-8 and TRBJ2-7; D is unclear. The CDR3 has 14 amino acids. V lost 1 base, J lost 0 bases, and 7 bases lay in between. Germline loops: CDR1 SGHVS, CDR2 FQNEAQ. The CDR3 coding sequence is TGTGCCAGCAGCTTAGATCCAGGCTCCTACGAGCAGTACTTC. It is translated as CASSLDPGSYEQYF. The whole variable domain, filled in from reference TRBV7-8 and TRBJ2-7, reads GAGVSQSPRYKVAKRGQDVALRCDPISGHVSLFWYQQALGQGPEFLTYFQNEAQLDKSGLPSDRFFAERPEGSVSTLKIQRTQQEDSAVYLCASSLDPGSYEQYFGPGTRLTVT.

Comments on this clonotype: At one end, the junction sequence differs from germline, possibly due to a read error. The gene calls are TRBV5-4 and TRBJ2-3; D is possibly TRBD2 (7 bases). The germline V gene has CDR1 SGHNT and CDR2 YYREEE (reference sequence). There are 15 residues in the CDR3. CDR3 protein: CARSFGGARTDTQYF. The CDR3 region has the DNA TGTGCCAGGAGCTTTGGGGGGGCCCGCACAGATACGCAGTATTTT.

This clonotype was recorded many times. The genes are TRBV20-1 and TRBJ2-3; D ambiguous. Germline CDR1 DFQATT, CDR2 SNEGSKA (reference sequence). V gave up 3 bases and J gave up 2 bases, with 15 bases separating them. This CDR3 comprises 15 residues. The CDR3 sequence is CSASPVPTLTDTQYF. The CDR3 bases are TGCAGTGCTAGTCCCGTTCCTACCCTCACAGATACGCAGTATTTT.

This clonotype was counted many times. The chain uses TRBV7-7 and TRBJ2-3; D unclear. CDR3 length: 15 amino acids. The V gene lost 3 bases and the J gene lost 0 bases, with 10 bases spanning the gap. CDR1 is SSHAT, CDR2 FNYEAQ, per germline (reference sequence). CDR3 in amino acids: CASSLGVGSTDTQYF. The CDR3 coding sequence is TGTGCCAGCAGCTTGGGCGTCGGTAGCACAGATACGCAGTATTTT. Full variable domain (missing parts from reference TRBV7-7 and TRBJ2-3): GAGVSQSPRYKVTKRGQDVTLRCDPISSHATLYWYQQALGQGPEFLTYFNYEAQPDKSGLPSDRFSAERPEGSISTLTIQRTEQRDSAMYRCASSLGVGSTDTQYFGPGTRLTVL.

This clonotype was seen repeatedly, ten times or more. The chain links TRBV29-1 to TRBJ2-5, with D unclear. The germline V gene has CDR1 SQVTM and CDR2 ANQGSEA. The CDR3 is made up of 14 amino acids. Trimming shortened V by 3 bases and J by 3 bases, and 14 bases separated the two germline ends. DNA for the CDR3: TGCAGCGTTGATTGGCAGTCGACCAAAGAGACCCAGTACTTC. Its translation is CSVDWQSTKETQYF.

This clonotype was recorded many times. J is TRBJ2-2 and V is TRBV7-9, with D perhaps matching TRBD2 (5 bases). Germline assignment: CDR1 SEHNR and CDR2 FQNEAQ (reference sequence). The CDR3 contains 15 residues. V lost 2 bases to trimming and J lost 3 bases, with 10 bases between them. The CDR3 coding sequence is TGTGCCAGCAGCTTAATCCCCGGGGACACCGGGGAGCTGTTTTTT. Translated: CASSLIPGDTGELFF.

At least ten counts were recorded for this clonotype. The chain carries TRBV27 and TRBJ2-3, with 12 bases aligning to TRBD2. The germline V gene encodes CDR1 MNHEY and CDR2 SMNVEV (reference sequence). Germline trimming cut 1 base from V and 5 bases from J; bases unmatched to any gene: 4. The CDR3 covers 16 residues. CDR3 loop: CASSLFASGGGDTQYF. As DNA, the CDR3 is TGTGCCAGCAGTTTATTCGCTAGCGGGGGGGGAGATACGCAGTATTTT.

The chain is built from TRBV20-1 and TRBJ2-1; perhaps TRBD1 as D (5 bases). The V gene's germline CDR1 is DFQATT and CDR2 SNEGSKA (reference sequence). The CDR3 has 16 residues. The germline V and J ends were trimmed by 3 bases and 2 bases, with 17 bases remaining between them. CDR3 region: CSASLWVGLTYNEQFF. For the CDR3, the DNA is TGCAGTGCTAGCTTATGGGTGGGGCTGACCTACAATGAGCAGTTCTTC.

In its sample, this clonotype was seen many times. The chain recombines TRBV5-1 with TRBJ2-3, with 8 bases fitting TRBD1. V trimming: 6 bases; J trimming: 1 base; junction bases outside the gene matches: 10. Germline V gene data show CDR1 as SGHRS and CDR2 as YFSETQ. The CDR3 contains 16 residues. The CDR3 protein is CASTQGQGAGTDTQYF. As DNA, the CDR3 is TGCGCCAGCACTCAAGGACAGGGAGCGGGCACAGATACGCAGTATTTT. The variable domain in full, with the rest retrieved from reference TRBV5-1 and TRBJ2-3, is KAGVTQTPRYLIKTRGQQVTLSCSPISGHRSVSWYQQTPGQGLQFLFEYFSETQRNKGNFPGRFSGRQFSNSRSEMNVSTLELGDSALYLCASTQGQGAGTDTQYFGPGTRLTVL.

In its sample, this clonotype was seen many times. The rearrangement links TRBV20-1 to TRBJ1-2; tentative D call: TRBD1 (6 bases). V lost 0 bases to trimming and J lost 4 bases, with 15 bases between them. This CDR3 comprises 15 residues. The germline V gene encodes CDR1 DFQATT and CDR2 SNEGSKA (reference sequence). The CDR3 protein is CSARDIGRGAYGYTF. CDR3 in DNA: TGCAGTGCTAGAGATATAGGCAGGGGCGCCTATGGCTACACCTTC.

This clonotype occurred many times. The chain joins TRBV5-1 to TRBJ2-1; D remains ambiguous. This CDR3 spans 19 amino acids. Between the trimmed V and J ends, which lost 4 bases and 0 bases, there was a span of 23 bases. Germline V gives CDR1 SGHRS, CDR2 YFSETQ. CDR3 sequence (DNA): TGCGCCAGCAGCGTCCTAGGGATCCTCTCAGCTAGCTCCTACAATGAGCAGTTCTTC. It encodes CASSVLGILSASSYNEQFF.

This clonotype was observed many times. The chain employs TRBV7-2 and TRBJ2-5; D might be TRBD2 (5 bases). V lost 2 bases and J lost 5, with 18 bases in between. Germline CDR1 reads SGHTA; CDR2 reads FQGNSA. The CDR3 extends over 16 amino acids. The chain's CDR3 is CASSLSRRGTWETQYF. CDR3 nucleotide sequence: TGTGCCAGCAGCTTATCGCGTCGGGGTACTTGGGAGACCCAGTACTTC. Complete variable domain (other parts from reference TRBV7-2 and TRBJ2-5): GAGVSQSPSNKVTEKGKDVELRCDPISGHTALYWYRQSLGQGLEFLIYFQGNSAPDKSGLPSDRFSAERTGGSVSTLTIQRTQQEDSAVYLCASSLSRRGTWETQYFGPGTRLLVL.

The chain combines TRBV30 with TRBJ2-6; weak D call: TRBD2 (5 bases). This CDR3 is built from 15 residues. Deletions cut 5 bases from V and 2 bases from J, with 13 bases between. Germline CDR1 GTSNPN, CDR2 SVGIG (reference sequence). In DNA form, the CDR3 reads TGTGCCTGGCGCTACGGGATCACTGGGGCCAACGTCCTGACTTTC. Its translation is CAWRYGITGANVLTF.

This clonotype came up a few times. The rearrangement uses TRBV3-1 and TRBJ1-6; D not resolved. Looked up from germline, CDR1 is LGHDT and CDR2 is YNNKEL (reference sequence). The V gene lost 1 base and the J gene lost 2 bases, with 15 bases spanning the gap. The CDR3 is 18 residues long. CDR3 bases: TGTGCCAGCAGCCAAGGCCGACCGGATGGTGCCTATAATTCACCCCTCCACTTT. Encoded protein: CASSQGRPDGAYNSPLHF.

This clonotype has at least ten counts. The rearrangement joins TRBV7-9 to TRBJ2-3; 12 nucleotides match TRBD2. Germline trimming cut 5 bases from V and 2 bases from J; bases unmatched to any gene: 5. CDR3 length equals 16 residues. Germline V gene data show CDR1 as SEHNR and CDR2 as FQNEAQ (reference sequence). CDR3 sequence: CASSPRLAGVTDTQYF. Here the CDR3 DNA reads TGTGCCAGCAGCCCTCGACTAGCGGGGGTCACAGATACGCAGTATTTT.

In its sample, this clonotype was seen many times. This chain connects TRBV7-2 to TRBJ2-3; D is uncertain. Germline V CDR1 and CDR2: SGHTA, FQGNSA. This CDR3 contains 14 residues. V was pared by 1 base and J by 2 bases, with 7 bases between. The CDR3 loop reads CASSLDPITDTQYF. CDR3 DNA: TGTGCCAGCAGCTTAGATCCGATCACAGATACGCAGTATTTT.

This clonotype was seen repeatedly, ten times or more. The rearrangement joins TRBV20-1 to TRBJ2-3; 10 nucleotides agree with TRBD2. The CDR3 spans 17 residues. From germline, CDR1 is DFQATT and CDR2 SNEGSKA (reference sequence). CDR3 protein: CSALIIIAGGRTDTQYF. The CDR3 coding sequence is TGCAGCGCTCTAATCATAATAGCGGGGGGTCGCACAGATACGCAGTATTTT.

This rearrangement joins TRBV6-1 to TRBJ2-3, with 8 nucleotides matching TRBD1. This CDR3 region has 15 residues. J lost 4 bases, V lost 6 bases, and 9 bases had no gene match. CDR1 and CDR2 from the germline V gene are MNHNS and SASEGT. Written as DNA, the CDR3 is TGTGCCAGCAGGACCGGACAGGGAGGAGCAGATACGCAGTATTTT. This translates into CASRTGQGGADTQYF.

This clonotype was picked up many times. V is TRBV10-3 and J is TRBJ2-5; D is uncertain. This CDR3 has 13 residues. Germline-derived CDR1 and CDR2 are ENHRY and SYGVKD. The germline V and J ends were trimmed by 2 bases and 5 bases, with 9 bases remaining between them. The CDR3 DNA is TGTGCCATCAGTGAGGAAGGGATGGAGACCCAGTACTTC. This gives the protein CAISEEGMETQYF.